This T cell receptor (beta chain) appears in the sequencing data of a study of CD8 T cells in Susac syndrome. Reverse transcription used about 0.5 to 1 ug RNA and random hexamers. By means of immunoSEQ multiplex PCR, TCR beta CDR3 spanning 54 Vbeta and 13 Jbeta underwent amplification. In TCRdb, the immunoSEQ multiplex PCR reads were re-called with MiXCR into one record per CDR3 protein. This table holds a few hundred thousand distinct CDR3 sequences, more than 80% found once. From blood CD8+ and CD4+ T cells, TCR beta sequences were generated. The multiple sclerosis controls comprised treatment-naive patients whose relapsing-remitting disease was stable or active. Trimming shortened V by 7 bases and J by 6 bases, and 19 bases separated the two germline ends. Germline CDR1 reads MDHEN; CDR2 reads SYDVKM. The CDR3 consists of 14 residues.

The receptor was derived from a human donor with multiple sclerosis. The chain combines TRBV28 with TRBJ2-7; the D call may be TRBD1 or TRBD2 (6 bases each). The sample taken for sequencing was CD8+ T cells from PBMCs. The CDR3 region is CASTTRRGLGEQYF. The CDR3 DNA reads TGTGCCAGCACCACAAGGAGGGGGTTAGGCGAGCAGTACTTC.